This T cell receptor beta chain was sequenced in a study of blood T cell repertoires in COVID-19. Germline CDR1 and CDR2: MNHEY and SMNVEV (reference sequence). There are 13 residues in the CDR3. V lost 2 bases and J 5 bases, leaving 8 bases between the germline ends. Measured with immunoSEQ multiplex PCR; TCRdb has only the in-frame clones, and not every one. Of about 140,000 clones in the sample, roughly four fifths were seen once. The sample comprised peripheral blood. This chain connects TRBV27 to TRBJ2-3; the D gene is possibly TRBD1 (6 bases). The source of this sequence is a woman aged 45-65 years with active or convalescent COVID-19. The CDR3, as DNA: TGTGCCAGCAGTTTAGTCAGGGGAGATACGCAGTATTTT. Amino acids: CASSLVRGDTQYF.